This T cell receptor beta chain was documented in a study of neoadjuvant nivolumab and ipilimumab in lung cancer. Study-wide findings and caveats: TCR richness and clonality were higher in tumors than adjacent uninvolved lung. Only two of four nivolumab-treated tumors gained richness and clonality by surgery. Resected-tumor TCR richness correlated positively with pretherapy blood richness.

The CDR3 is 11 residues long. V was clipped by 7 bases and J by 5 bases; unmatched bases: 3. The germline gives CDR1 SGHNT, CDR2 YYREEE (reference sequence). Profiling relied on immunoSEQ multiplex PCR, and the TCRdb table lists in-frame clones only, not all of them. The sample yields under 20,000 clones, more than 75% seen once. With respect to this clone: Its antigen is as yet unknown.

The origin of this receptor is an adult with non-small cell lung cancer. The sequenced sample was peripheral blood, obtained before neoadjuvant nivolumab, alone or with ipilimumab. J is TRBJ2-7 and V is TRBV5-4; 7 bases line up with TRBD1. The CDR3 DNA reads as TGTGCCAGCGAGACAGGGAACGAGCAGTACTTC. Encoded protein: CASETGNEQYF.